The sequence of this TCR beta chain was determined in a study of low-dose radiotherapy and immunotherapy resistance in tumors. Study summary: Cohort 1 patients were irradiated with 0.5 Gy fractions every 2 weeks to 6.5 Gy total. Each patient was administered nivolumab intravenously at 240 mg, which was a flat dose, every two weeks, along with intravenous ipilimumab at 1 mg/kg every six weeks. Cyclophosphamide went in intravenously at 200 mg/m2 every two weeks, one day before radiation and immunotherapy.

This clonotype was detected only a few times. Germline CDR1 is DFQATT and CDR2 is SNEGSKA (reference sequence). With V trimmed by 6 bases and J by 2 bases, 5 bases remained unmatched. This CDR3 contains 13 residues. TRAV- and TRBV-specific primers were used for first-strand cDNA, which covered alpha and beta chains. TCRs were put through approximately 21 PCR cycles of amplification with Phusion. A constant-region primer and the V-primer adapter served as the primer pair. A single record per CDR3 protein comes from TCRdb applying MiXCR to the reads. Found here are about 82,000 distinct CDR3 sequences, 18% of them singletons; the top ten hold approximately 6%. As for time point: before trial treatment. Those eligible were patients bearing advanced solid tumors lacking tumor-infiltrating lymphocytes.

The source material was PBMCs, sampled before treatment. This TCR came from a male donor with prostate cancer. The V and J genes are TRBV20-1 and TRBJ2-7, with 9 bases aligning to TRBD1. CDR3 residues: CSAGRDRAYEQYF. The CDR3 DNA reads TGCAGTGCGGGCCGGGACAGGGCCTACGAGCAGTACTTC.